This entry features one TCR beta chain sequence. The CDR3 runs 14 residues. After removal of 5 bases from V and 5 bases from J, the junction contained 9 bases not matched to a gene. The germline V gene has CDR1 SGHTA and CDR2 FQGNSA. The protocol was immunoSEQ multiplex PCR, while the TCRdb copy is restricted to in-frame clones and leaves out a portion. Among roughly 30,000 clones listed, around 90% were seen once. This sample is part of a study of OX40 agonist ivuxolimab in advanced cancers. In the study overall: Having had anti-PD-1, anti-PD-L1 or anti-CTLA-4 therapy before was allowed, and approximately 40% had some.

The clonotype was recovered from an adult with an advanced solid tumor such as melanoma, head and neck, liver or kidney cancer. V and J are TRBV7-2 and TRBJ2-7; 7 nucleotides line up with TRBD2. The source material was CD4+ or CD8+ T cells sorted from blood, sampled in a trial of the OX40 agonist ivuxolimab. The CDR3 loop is CASSPGLAVDEQYF. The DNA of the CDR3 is TGTGCCAGCAGCCCCGGGCTAGCGGTCGACGAGCAGTACTTC.